This T cell receptor beta chain was recorded in a study of blood T cell repertoires in COVID-19. J lost 5 bases, V lost 2 bases, and 2 bases had no gene match. The germline gives CDR1 SGHDT, CDR2 YYEEEE. The CDR3 consists of 14 residues. TCRdb's table, derived via immunoSEQ multiplex PCR, lists solely in-frame clones and lacks some. The profile shows roughly 250,000 clones, 65% to 90% of them singletons. The sequencing sample was made of peripheral blood. The V and J genes are TRBV5-6 and TRBJ1-4, with 8 bases matching TRBD1. The receptor was derived from a woman in her sixties or seventies with active or convalescent COVID-19. CDR3 in amino acids: CASSFDRGNEKLFF. The CDR3 nucleotides are TGTGCCAGCAGCTTTGACAGGGGAAATGAAAAACTGTTTTTT.